Below, 32 T cell receptor beta chains from the same sample are listed, as sequenced in a study of CD8+CD57+ T cells in acquired aplastic anemia. According to the study, genomic DNA was the template for TCR beta VDJ and CDR3 profiling. TCRdb reprocessed the reads with MiXCR, giving one entry per CDR3 protein. Seen here are approximately 80,000 distinct CDR3 sequences, 55% to 75% observed once, and the top ten hold approximately 80%. For sequencing, patients were chosen who had shown expansion of CD8+CD57+ cells by flow cytometry. Sample: sorted CD4+, CD8+, or CD8+CD57+ T cells (not recorded which) from PBMCs. The source of these receptors is a human donor with aplastic anemia.

The chain joins TRBV10-2 to TRBJ1-3, with 7 bases identical to TRBD1. Germline V gene data show CDR1 as WSHSY and CDR2 as SAAADI. This CDR3 has 13 amino acids. V was clipped by 8 bases and J by 4 bases; unmatched bases: 5. The CDR3 nucleotides read TGCGCCAGCGGGGACAGTACAGGAAACACCATATATTTT. This gives the protein CASGDSTGNTIYF.

The chain joins TRBV3-1 to TRBJ2-7, with no clear D. V was trimmed by 4 bases and J by 5 bases, leaving 18 bases between them. The CDR3 is made up of 15 amino acids. Per the germline V gene, CDR1 is LGHDT and CDR2 is YNNKEL (reference sequence). The CDR3: CASSLLSPSGDEQYF. In DNA, the CDR3 is TGTGCCAGCAGCCTCCTAAGTCCCAGTGGCGACGAGCAGTACTTC.

The chain combines TRBV11-1 with TRBJ1-1, with a possible D match to TRBD1 (5 bases). V was cut by 1 base and J by 2 bases, with 14 bases left in between. CDR3 length equals 16 residues. Germline V gene data show CDR1 as SGHAT and CDR2 as FQDESV (reference sequence). DNA of the CDR3: TGTGCCAGCAGCTTAGGTCCACAGGACTTAAACACTGAAGCTTTCTTT. Translation: CASSLGPQDLNTEAFF.

The J gene is TRBJ1-1, the V gene TRBV5-4; D is undetermined. The CDR3 length is 11 residues. The V gene's germline CDR1 is SGHNT and CDR2 YYREEE (reference sequence). Trimming pared 2 bases from V and 11 bases from J, leaving 10 bases between. The CDR3 is CASSLSEWAFF. The CDR3 region has the DNA TGTGCCAGCAGCTTATCCGAGTGGGCTTTCTTT.

This clonotype was counted between two and nine times. The J gene is TRBJ2-3, the V gene TRBV20-1; 10 bases are a match to TRBD2. Per germline, CDR1 DFQATT and CDR2 SNEGSKA (reference sequence). This CDR3 has 15 amino acids. V was pared by 6 bases and J by 1 base, with 7 bases of the junction left unmatched. This chain's CDR3 is CSAPVLAGGTDTQYF. CDR3 bases: TGCAGTGCCCCAGTTCTAGCGGGGGGCACAGATACGCAGTATTTT.

The chain carries TRBV2 and TRBJ1-2; unclear D gene. The germline V gene encodes CDR1 SNHLY and CDR2 FYNNEI. The V and J ends lost 3 bases and 5 bases respectively, with 10 bases between them. The CDR3 has 13 residues. The CDR3 here is CASSDGSLYGYTF. The CDR3 DNA reads TGTGCCAGCAGTGACGGCAGTCTATATGGCTACACCTTC.

V gene TRBV7-8 combines with J gene TRBJ2-7; 13 positions agree with TRBD2. The CDR3 is made up of 15 amino acids. The J segment lost 5 bases and the V segment lost 4 bases, leaving 5 bases of the junction unmatched. Germline V CDR1 and CDR2: SGHVS, FQNEAQ. The chain's CDR3 is CASSSGTSGAHEQYF. CDR3 nucleotides: TGTGCCAGCAGCTCAGGGACTAGCGGGGCCCACGAGCAGTACTTC.

This clonotype was counted ten times or more. J is TRBJ2-7 and V is TRBV29-1; D is perhaps TRBD1 (5 bases). Germline V gives CDR1 SQVTM, CDR2 ANQGSEA. Between the trimmed V and J ends, which lost 3 bases and 0 bases, there was a span of 6 bases. The CDR3 loop spans 12 amino acids. CDR3 amino acids: CSVDTGSYEQYF. CDR3 coding DNA: TGCAGCGTTGATACAGGCTCCTACGAGCAGTACTTC.

This clonotype appeared a single time. This sequence joins TRBV4-2 and TRBJ2-3, with 9 bases identical to TRBD2. Germline loops: CDR1 LGHNA, CDR2 YNFKEQ. The CDR3 runs to 19 residues. With 4 bases clipped from V and 2 bases from J, the junction kept 16 bases outside the gene matches. Here the CDR3 DNA reads TGTGCCAGCAGCCCTCGCGGGAGGGATTTGATAGGGAACACAGATACGCAGTATTTT. Its protein is CASSPRGRDLIGNTDTQYF.

V gene TRBV4-2 combines with J gene TRBJ1-2; 8 bases line up with TRBD1. Looked up from germline, CDR1 is LGHNA and CDR2 is YNFKEQ. The CDR3 sequence is 17 residues long. V dropped 0 bases and J dropped 4; count of bases not matched to a gene: 10. The CDR3 sequence: CASSQDRSGGQVYGYTF. CDR3 sequence (DNA): TGTGCCAGCAGCCAAGATCGATCAGGGGGACAGGTCTATGGCTACACCTTC.

The V call is TRBV24-1, the J call TRBJ1-2; no clear D. V shed 9 bases and J shed 4 bases, with 5 bases lying between them. The CDR3 is 10 amino acids. Germline assignment: CDR1 KGHDR and CDR2 SFDVKD. The CDR3 DNA sequence: TGTGCCACCTTTGGCTATGGCTACACCTTC. This translates into CATFGYGYTF.

The chain uses TRBV20-1 and TRBJ2-1, with TRBD2 identical over 8 bases. There are 14 residues in the CDR3. From germline, CDR1 is DFQATT and CDR2 SNEGSKA (reference sequence). The V segment lost 5 bases and the J segment 6 bases; nucleotides outside the gene matches: 9. In nucleotides, the CDR3 is TGCAGTGCTGGGGTCACTAGCGGAGGCAATGAGCAGTTCTTC. The encoded protein is CSAGVTSGGNEQFF.

The genes are TRBV20-1 and TRBJ2-3; 10 bases are shared with TRBD2. Trimming at V came to 4 bases and at J to 1 base, leaving 11 bases not matched to a gene. Germline loops: CDR1 DFQATT, CDR2 SNEGSKA (reference sequence). CDR3 size: 17 residues. The CDR3 reads CSAKRLAGDWGTDTQYF. The CDR3 nucleotides are TGCAGTGCTAAGCGGCTAGCGGGAGATTGGGGCACAGATACGCAGTATTTT.

This clonotype was counted a few times. The V gene is TRBV5-6, the J gene TRBJ1-1, with a possible D match to TRBD1 (5 bases). Germline V gene sequence: CDR1 SGHDT, CDR2 YYEEEE. The CDR3 consists of 17 residues. V dropped 1 base and J dropped 0 bases, with 16 bases sitting between them. The CDR3 loop reads CASSLYAAGLMNTEAFF. DNA for the CDR3: TGTGCCAGCAGCTTGTACGCGGCAGGGCTTATGAACACTGAAGCTTTCTTT.

The rearrangement uses TRBV29-1 and TRBJ2-7; TRBD1 agrees at 9 bases. The germline V gene encodes CDR1 SQVTM and CDR2 ANQGSEA. The CDR3 consists of 14 residues. Trimming at V came to 7 bases and at J to 4 bases, leaving 11 bases not matched to a gene. The chain's CDR3 is CSAYTGTGNYEQYF. The CDR3 DNA reads as TGCAGCGCCTACACCGGGACAGGGAATTACGAGCAGTACTTC.

This chain uses TRBV2 with TRBJ2-2; weak D call: TRBD1 (5 bases). The CDR3 totals 14 residues. Germline V gene sequence: CDR1 SNHLY, CDR2 FYNNEI. V was trimmed by 8 bases and J by 5 bases, leaving 15 bases between them. The CDR3 region has the DNA TGTGCCAGCGGTGGCGCAGGGAAAACCGGGGAGCTGTTTTTT. This sequence encodes CASGGAGKTGELFF. Full variable domain (rest looked up from reference TRBV2 and TRBJ2-2): EPEVTQTPSHQVTQMGQEVILRCVPISNHLYFYWYRQILGQKVEFLVSFYNNEISEKSEIFDDQFSVERPDGSNFTLKIRSTKLEDSAMYFCASGGAGKTGELFFGEGSRLTVL.

This clonotype has just one count. The junction shows a germline mismatch at one end, possibly a read error. The J gene is TRBJ2-3, the V gene TRBV7-3, with D perhaps assigned TRBD1 or TRBD2 (6 bases each). CDR1 is SGHTA and CDR2 is FQGTGA in the germline V gene. This CDR3 is built from 17 residues. DNA for the CDR3: TGCGCCAGCAGCTTAAGAGTTAAAGGGGGGCTGACGGATACGCAGTATTTT. This codes for CASSLRVKGGLTDTQYF.

The chain links TRBV4-2 to TRBJ2-7; TRBD2 agrees at 7 bases. Germline loops: CDR1 LGHNA, CDR2 YNFKEQ. This CDR3 comprises 14 residues. Trimming took 4 bases from V and 6 from J; bases not matched to a gene: 9. CDR3 bases: TGTGCCAGCAGCCCGAGGTGGGGAGGGCGCGAGCAGTACTTC. It translates to CASSPRWGGREQYF.

This chain's CDR3 is CASSASQVRGTEAFF. The CDR3 DNA follows: TGTGCCAGCAGCGCGTCTCAGGTGCGGGGCACTGAAGCTTTCTTT. The chain carries TRBV9 and TRBJ1-1; D unclear. Trimming stripped 3 bases from V and 4 bases from J, with 16 bases between. CDR1 is SGDLS and CDR2 is YYNGEE in the germline V gene. The CDR3 spans 15 residues.

The sample holds a few counts of this clonotype. The chain employs TRBV18 and TRBJ2-7, with unresolved D. This CDR3 region has 12 residues. Trimming cost V 3 bases and J 0 bases, with 3 bases left between them. Germline CDR1 and CDR2: KGHSH and LQKENI. The chain's CDR3 is CASSPSSYEQYF. The CDR3 nucleotides are TGTGCCAGCTCACCGAGCTCCTACGAGCAGTACTTC. Complete variable domain (other parts from reference TRBV18 and TRBJ2-7): NAGVMQNPRHLVRRRGQEARLRCSPMKGHSHVYWYRQLPEEGLKFMVYLQKENIIDESGMPKERFSAEFPKEGPSILRIQQVVRGDSAAYFCASSPSSYEQYFGPGTRLTVT.

This clonotype has only a few counts. The rearrangement joins TRBV14 to TRBJ2-7; the D is unclear. Trimming removed 1 base from V and 6 bases from J, with 13 bases in between. The CDR3 has 14 residues. CDR1 and CDR2 from the germline V gene are SGHDN and FVKESK. The CDR3 DNA follows: TGTGCCAGCAGCCAAGCTGGCCCAAGGGCCGAGCAGTACTTC. Encoded protein: CASSQAGPRAEQYF. Together with reference TRBV14 and TRBJ2-7, the CDR3 gives the full variable domain: EAGVTQFPSHSVIEKGQTVTLRCDPISGHDNLYWYRRVMGKEIKFLLHFVKESKQDESGMPNNRFLAERTGGTYSTLKVQPAELEDSGVYFCASSQAGPRAEQYFGPGTRLTVT.

The chain employs TRBV19 and TRBJ2-7; TRBD1 might be the D (5 bases). V was cut by 5 bases and J by 4 bases, with 9 bases left in between. The CDR3 sequence is 12 residues long. The germline V gene encodes CDR1 LNHDA and CDR2 SQIVND (reference sequence). The CDR3 is CASSDQGYEQYF. CDR3 sequence (DNA): TGTGCCAGTAGTGATCAGGGTTACGAGCAGTACTTC.

The chain employs TRBV24-1 and TRBJ1-2, with D hard to call. Trimming pared 9 bases from V and 0 bases from J, leaving 13 bases between. The CDR3 is 14 residues long. CDR1 is KGHDR and CDR2 is SFDVKD in the germline V gene. The CDR3 spells CATQDPLANYGYTF. The CDR3 DNA sequence: TGTGCCACCCAGGACCCGCTAGCTAACTATGGCTACACCTTC.

This clonotype was counted once. The chain combines TRBV9 with TRBJ2-5; tentatively, D is TRBD2 (5 bases). Per germline, CDR1 SGDLS and CDR2 YYNGEE. The CDR3 consists of 14 residues. Trimming took 0 bases from V and 0 from J, leaving 6 bases between them. CDR3 in amino acids: CASSVGGYQETQYF. The CDR3, as DNA: TGTGCCAGCAGCGTAGGAGGGTACCAAGAGACCCAGTACTTC.

This rearrangement joins TRBV29-1 to TRBJ2-5; 11 bases map to TRBD1. This CDR3 comprises 14 residues. Germline V gene lookup returns CDR1 SQVTM and CDR2 ANQGSEA. With 6 bases clipped from V and 4 bases from J, the junction kept 7 bases outside the gene matches. CDR3 coding DNA: TGCAGCGTGGAGGGGACAGGGGGTTCAGAGACCCAGTACTTC. It codes for CSVEGTGGSETQYF.

V and J are TRBV7-3 and TRBJ2-5; no definite D call. This CDR3 spans 13 amino acids. With 3 bases removed from V and 2 bases from J, the gap between germline ends came to 7 bases. CDR1 SGHTA and CDR2 FQGTGA come from the germline V gene. The CDR3 sequence: CASSFLPQETQYF. In nucleotides, the CDR3 is TGTGCCAGCAGCTTCCTGCCTCAAGAGACCCAGTACTTC. Variable domain in full (rest from reference TRBV7-3 and TRBJ2-5): GAGVSQTPSNKVTEKGKYVELRCDPISGHTALYWYRQSLGQGPEFLIYFQGTGAADDSGLPNDRFFAVRPEGSVSTLKIQRTERGDSAVYLCASSFLPQETQYFGPGTRLLVL.

The chain recombines TRBV25-1 with TRBJ1-1; TRBD1 aligns across 9 bases. CDR1 and CDR2 (germline): MGHDK, SYGVNS. The CDR3 is 14 amino acids. V lost 3 bases to trimming and J lost 7 bases; unmatched junction nucleotides: 6. The CDR3 coding sequence is TGTGCCAGCAGTGAGGACAGGGGAAATGATGAAGCTTTCTTT. This translates into CASSEDRGNDEAFF.

V and J are TRBV7-2 and TRBJ2-3, with 9 bases aligning to TRBD2. After removal of 4 bases from V and 0 bases from J, the junction contained 2 bases not matched to a gene. The CDR3 contains 15 residues. CDR1 and CDR2 from the germline V gene are SGHTA and FQGNSA. The CDR3 DNA is TGTGCCAGCAGCTCTAGCGGGACCAGCACAGATACGCAGTATTTT. It is translated as CASSSSGTSTDTQYF.

The chain has TRBV2 and TRBJ1-5; D is possibly TRBD1 (5 bases). The CDR3 consists of 15 residues. Germline V gene data show CDR1 as SNHLY and CDR2 as FYNNEI. Trimming pared 1 base from V and 7 bases from J, leaving 14 bases between. In DNA form, the CDR3 reads TGTGCCAGCAGTGAAGGGCGGCGGGGGAGCCAGCCCCAGCATTTT. Protein product: CASSEGRRGSQPQHF.

This rearrangement joins TRBV4-2 to TRBJ2-7; 13 nucleotides line up with TRBD2. V dropped 6 bases and J dropped 7; count of bases not matched to a gene: 6. Germline values: CDR1 LGHNA, CDR2 YNFKEQ. This CDR3 contains 14 residues. The CDR3 coding sequence is TGTGCCAGCAGAGACGGACTAGCGGGAGAGGAGCAGTACTTC. This codes for CASRDGLAGEEQYF.

V is TRBV24-1 and J is TRBJ1-5; D may be TRBD1 (6 bases). V was clipped by 6 bases and J by 4 bases, with 9 bases between them. Germline values: CDR1 KGHDR, CDR2 SFDVKD. CDR3 length: 13 amino acids. The CDR3 reads CATSRTENQPQHF. DNA of the CDR3: TGTGCCACCAGTAGGACAGAAAATCAGCCCCAGCATTTT.

This clonotype was detected many times. The chain has TRBV25-1 and TRBJ1-1; unclear D gene. Trimming took off 8 bases at V and 6 bases at J, with 10 bases between the two ends. Germline V lookup: CDR1 MGHDK, CDR2 SYGVNS. The CDR3 extends over 11 amino acids. The CDR3 reads CASVVGAEAFF. CDR3 in DNA: TGTGCCAGCGTTGTAGGAGCTGAAGCTTTCTTT.